A single sample gave rise to the 17 T cell receptor beta chains below, sequenced in a study of Tregs in tolerant kidney transplant recipients. Libraries were prepared by immunoSEQ multiplex PCR; TCRdb keeps only in-frame clonotypes and omits some of them. The data show hundreds of thousands of clones, roughly 84% seen once. Sequencing was done on a sample of CD4+ T cells from blood. The receptors here all came from a human donor in good health.

The chain recombines TRBV2 with TRBJ2-3; D tentatively reads TRBD1 or TRBD2 (5 bases each). CDR1 is SNHLY, CDR2 FYNNEI, per germline. V was clipped by 6 bases and J by 0 bases, with 10 bases between them. The CDR3 loop spans 14 amino acids. CDR3 amino acids: CASSPWDSTDTQYF. The CDR3 DNA follows: TGTGCCAGCAGCCCATGGGACAGCACAGATACGCAGTATTTT. Together with reference TRBV2 and TRBJ2-3, the CDR3 gives the full variable domain: EPEVTQTPSHQVTQMGQEVILRCVPISNHLYFYWYRQILGQKVEFLVSFYNNEISEKSEIFDDQFSVERPDGSNFTLKIRSTKLEDSAMYFCASSPWDSTDTQYFGPGTRLTVL.

This rearrangement joins TRBV6-5 to TRBJ2-7; 8 positions match TRBD2. The CDR3 loop spans 15 amino acids. The germline V gene has CDR1 MNHEY and CDR2 SVGAGI. The V and J ends lost 5 bases and 0 bases, in that order; junction bases with no gene match: 6. CDR3 DNA sequence: TGTGCCAGCAGTCTCCCCGGGACTAGCTCCTACGAGCAGTACTTC. Protein: CASSLPGTSSYEQYF.

The rearrangement links TRBV11-2 to TRBJ2-1; D unresolved. The germline gives CDR1 SGHAT, CDR2 FQNNGV. Trimming stripped 4 bases from V and 8 bases from J, with 21 bases between. There are 16 residues in the CDR3. CDR3 sequence reads: CASSSPERTPLDEQFF. CDR3 nucleotides: TGTGCCAGCAGCTCCCCTGAAAGGACCCCCTTGGATGAGCAGTTCTTC.

This chain uses TRBV5-4 with TRBJ1-1, with a weak D call TRBD1 (5 bases). V was trimmed by 0 bases and J by 4 bases, leaving 10 bases between them. The germline V gene has CDR1 SGHNT and CDR2 YYREEE (reference sequence). This CDR3 comprises 14 residues. The chain's CDR3 is CASSLVGEGTEAFF. The CDR3 DNA sequence: TGTGCCAGCAGCTTGGTGGGGGAGGGCACTGAAGCTTTCTTT.

This clone has just a few counts. The V and J genes are TRBV7-8 and TRBJ2-7; 8 nucleotides line up with TRBD2. The CDR3 consists of 13 residues. Unmatched junction bases numbered 0, after V lost 2 bases and J lost 3 bases. Germline-derived CDR1 and CDR2 are SGHVS and FQNEAQ. In DNA form, the CDR3 reads TGTGCCAGCAGCTTACTAGCGGGCTACGAGCAGTACTTC. Translation gives CASSLLAGYEQYF.

V and J are TRBV15 and TRBJ2-7, with a weak D call TRBD2 (5 bases). V was cut by 0 bases and J by 4 bases, with 10 bases left in between. CDR3 length: 14 amino acids. Germline CDR1 LNHNV, CDR2 YYDKDF (reference sequence). The CDR3 loop is CATSRERVAYEQYF. The CDR3, as DNA: TGTGCCACCAGCAGAGAAAGGGTAGCGTACGAGCAGTACTTC. Full variable domain (outside the CDR3, taken from reference TRBV15 and TRBJ2-7): DAMVIQNPRYQVTQFGKPVTLSCSQTLNHNVMYWYQQKSSQAPKLLFHYYDKDFNNEADTPDNFQSRRPNTSFCFLDIRSPGLGDTAMYLCATSRERVAYEQYFGPGTRLTVT.

This chain joins TRBV5-5 and TRBJ2-7, with D maybe TRBD2 (6 bases). V lost 1 base and J lost 3, with 20 bases in between. The CDR3 loop spans 17 amino acids. Germline V gene sequence: CDR1 SGHKS, CDR2 YYEKEE (reference sequence). The CDR3 here is CASSLSADRDSYYEQYF. In nucleotides, the CDR3 is TGTGCCAGCAGCTTGAGTGCGGACCGGGACTCTTACTACGAGCAGTACTTC.

V and J are TRBV11-2 and TRBJ2-1; D remains ambiguous. This CDR3 comprises 13 residues. V gave up 5 bases and J gave up 4 bases, with 9 bases separating them. In germline, CDR1 is SGHAT, CDR2 FQNNGV. CDR3 coding DNA: TGTGCCAGCAGCCTTCAGGTTTACAATGAGCAGTTCTTC. Translating it yields CASSLQVYNEQFF. Drawing the rest from reference TRBV11-2 and TRBJ2-1, the complete variable domain is EAGVAQSPRYKIIEKRQSVAFWCNPISGHATLYWYQQILGQGPKLLIQFQNNGVVDDSQLPKDRFSAERLKGVDSTLKIQPAKLEDSAVYLCASSLQVYNEQFFGPGTRLTVL.

The rearrangement joins TRBV19 to TRBJ1-2; D remains ambiguous. The germline V and J ends were trimmed by 10 bases and 11 bases, with 29 bases remaining between them. The V gene's germline CDR1 is LNHDA and CDR2 SQIVND (reference sequence). The CDR3 sequence is 15 residues long. CDR3 nucleotides: TGTGCCACCCGAGCCACCTATAACGGTGTTGGTTGGTACACCTTC. Residues: CATRATYNGVGWYTF.

CDR3 loop: CASSILSGSNEQFF. Here the CDR3 DNA reads TGTGCCAGCAGCATCCTTAGCGGGAGCAATGAGCAGTTCTTC. V gene TRBV5-4 combines with J gene TRBJ2-1; 9 bases agree with TRBD2. The CDR3 loop spans 14 amino acids. The trim removed 4 bases at V and 6 bases at J, leaving 5 bases unmatched. Germline CDR1 and CDR2: SGHNT and YYREEE (reference sequence).

For the CDR3, the DNA is TGTGCCAGCGACCGTGTGCGAGACGAGAACAATGAGCAGTTCTTC. It yields the protein CASDRVRDENNEQFF. The rearrangement joins TRBV6-5 to TRBJ2-1; D call uncertain. There are 15 residues in the CDR3. Germline CDR1 and CDR2: MNHEY and SVGAGI. V lost 8 bases and J 5 bases, leaving 19 bases between the germline ends.

This clone was counted between two and nine times. The chain joins TRBV5-1 to TRBJ2-7; 7 bases align to TRBD2. The ends lost 4 bases at V and 4 bases at J; junction bases unmatched: 17. The CDR3 spans 17 residues. Germline V CDR1 and CDR2: SGHRS, YFSETQ. The CDR3 sequence is CASSPGGLDSIFYEQYF. DNA of the CDR3: TGCGCCAGCAGCCCGGGAGGCCTCGACAGTATATTTTACGAGCAGTACTTC.

This rearrangement joins TRBV19 to TRBJ1-3; D not certain. CDR3 length equals 15 residues. CDR1 is LNHDA and CDR2 is SQIVND in the germline V gene (reference sequence). The ends were cut back, 5 bases at V and 0 bases at J, with 11 bases in the middle. The CDR3 sequence is CASSPGSSSGNTIYF. The CDR3 DNA is TGTGCCAGTAGTCCGGGGTCTAGCTCTGGAAACACCATATATTTT.

This chain joins TRBV6-5 and TRBJ2-3; TRBD1 matches 7 bases. The length of the CDR3 is 15 residues. With 5 bases clipped from V and 1 base from J, the junction kept 6 bases outside the gene matches. CDR1 is MNHEY, CDR2 SVGAGI, per germline. The CDR3 coding sequence is TGTGCCAGCAGTCATAACAGGGGCGGCACAGATACGCAGTATTTT. Translating gives CASSHNRGGTDTQYF.

This clone was detected only once. The chain is built from TRBV18 and TRBJ1-3, with a possible D match to TRBD1 (5 bases). The ends were cut back, 8 bases at V and 4 bases at J, with 15 bases in the middle. Germline V CDR1 and CDR2: KGHSH, LQKENI. The CDR3 loop spans 14 amino acids. The CDR3 nucleotides read TGTGCCAGCGCCCAGGAAGGGACCGGAAACACCATATATTTT. As protein: CASAQEGTGNTIYF. Drawing the rest from reference TRBV18 and TRBJ1-3, the complete variable domain is NAGVMQNPRHLVRRRGQEARLRCSPMKGHSHVYWYRQLPEEGLKFMVYLQKENIIDESGMPKERFSAEFPKEGPSILRIQQVVRGDSAAYFCASAQEGTGNTIYFGEGSWLTVV.

The rearrangement joins TRBV5-4 to TRBJ1-5; the D is unclear. The CDR3 is 14 amino acids. V was trimmed by 3 bases and J by 11 bases, leaving 18 bases between them. CDR1 is SGHNT and CDR2 is YYREEE in the germline V gene (reference sequence). In DNA, the CDR3 is TGTGCCAGCAGCTCCATTCCCCCGCGGGGAGCCCAGCATTTT. This translates into CASSSIPPRGAQHF.

V usage is TRBV30 and J usage is TRBJ2-3, with 11 bases matching TRBD2. Looked up from germline, CDR1 is GTSNPN and CDR2 is SVGIG (reference sequence). CDR3 length equals 15 residues. The V and J ends lost 3 bases and 0 bases, in that order; junction bases with no gene match: 2. CDR3 protein: CAWSRTSGSTDTQYF. CDR3 in DNA: TGTGCCTGGAGCAGGACTAGCGGGAGCACAGATACGCAGTATTTT.